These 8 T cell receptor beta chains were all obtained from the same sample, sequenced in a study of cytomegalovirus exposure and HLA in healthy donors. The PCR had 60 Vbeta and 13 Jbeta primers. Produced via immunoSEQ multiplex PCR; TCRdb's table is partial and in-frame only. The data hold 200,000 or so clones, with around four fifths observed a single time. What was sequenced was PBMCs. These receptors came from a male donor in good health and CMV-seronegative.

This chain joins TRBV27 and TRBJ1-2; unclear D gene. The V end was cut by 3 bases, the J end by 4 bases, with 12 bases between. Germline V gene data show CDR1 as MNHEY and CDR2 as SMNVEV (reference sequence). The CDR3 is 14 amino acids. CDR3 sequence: CASSFSAGSYGYTF. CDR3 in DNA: TGTGCCAGCAGTTTCTCGGCGGGAAGCTATGGCTACACCTTC.

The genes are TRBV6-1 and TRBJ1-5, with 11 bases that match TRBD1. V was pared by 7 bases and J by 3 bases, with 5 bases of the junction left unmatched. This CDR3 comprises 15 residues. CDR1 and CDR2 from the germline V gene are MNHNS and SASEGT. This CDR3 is CASTRTGGTNQPQHF. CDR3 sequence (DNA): TGTGCCAGCACGAGGACAGGGGGCACCAATCAGCCCCAGCATTTT.

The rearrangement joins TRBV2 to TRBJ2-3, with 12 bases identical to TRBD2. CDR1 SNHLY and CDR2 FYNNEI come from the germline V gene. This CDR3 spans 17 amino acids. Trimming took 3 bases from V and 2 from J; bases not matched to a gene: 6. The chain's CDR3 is CASSDGLAGISTDTQYF. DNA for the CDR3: TGTGCCAGCAGTGACGGACTAGCGGGGATATCCACAGATACGCAGTATTTT.

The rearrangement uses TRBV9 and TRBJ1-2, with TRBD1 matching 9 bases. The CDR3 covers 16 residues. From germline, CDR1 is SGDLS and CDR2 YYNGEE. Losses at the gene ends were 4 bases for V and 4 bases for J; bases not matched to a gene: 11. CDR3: CASSQARDRDGYGYTF. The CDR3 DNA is TGTGCCAGCAGCCAAGCTCGGGACAGGGACGGCTATGGCTACACCTTC.

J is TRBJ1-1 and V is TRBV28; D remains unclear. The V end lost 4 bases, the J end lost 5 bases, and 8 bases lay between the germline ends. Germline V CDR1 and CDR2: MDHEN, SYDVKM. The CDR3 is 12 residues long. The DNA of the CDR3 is TGTGCCAGCAGTTCAGGAGGGACTGAAGCTTTCTTT. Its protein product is CASSSGGTEAFF.

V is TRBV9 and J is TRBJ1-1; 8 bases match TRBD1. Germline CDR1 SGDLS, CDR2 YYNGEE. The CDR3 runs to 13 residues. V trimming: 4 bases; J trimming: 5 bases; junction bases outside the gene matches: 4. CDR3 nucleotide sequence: TGTGCCAGCAGCAGGGACAGGTGGACTGAAGCTTTCTTT. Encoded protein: CASSRDRWTEAFF. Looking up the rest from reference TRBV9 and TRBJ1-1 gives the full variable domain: DSGVTQTPKHLITATGQRVTLRCSPRSGDLSVYWYQQSLDQGLQFLIQYYNGEERAKGNILERFSAQQFPDLHSELNLSSLELGDSALYFCASSRDRWTEAFFGQGTRLTVV.

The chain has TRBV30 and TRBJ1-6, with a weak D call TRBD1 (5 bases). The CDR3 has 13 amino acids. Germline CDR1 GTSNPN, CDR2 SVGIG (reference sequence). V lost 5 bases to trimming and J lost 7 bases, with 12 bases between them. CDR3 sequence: CAWDPQGNSPLHF. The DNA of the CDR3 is TGTGCCTGGGATCCTCAGGGAAATTCACCCCTCCACTTT.

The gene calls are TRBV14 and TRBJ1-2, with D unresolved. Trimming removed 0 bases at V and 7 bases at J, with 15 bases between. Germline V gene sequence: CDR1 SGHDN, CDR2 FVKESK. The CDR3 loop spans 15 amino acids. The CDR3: CASSQDGIRPGGYTF. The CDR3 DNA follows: TGTGCCAGCAGCCAAGACGGAATCAGGCCTGGTGGCTACACCTTC.